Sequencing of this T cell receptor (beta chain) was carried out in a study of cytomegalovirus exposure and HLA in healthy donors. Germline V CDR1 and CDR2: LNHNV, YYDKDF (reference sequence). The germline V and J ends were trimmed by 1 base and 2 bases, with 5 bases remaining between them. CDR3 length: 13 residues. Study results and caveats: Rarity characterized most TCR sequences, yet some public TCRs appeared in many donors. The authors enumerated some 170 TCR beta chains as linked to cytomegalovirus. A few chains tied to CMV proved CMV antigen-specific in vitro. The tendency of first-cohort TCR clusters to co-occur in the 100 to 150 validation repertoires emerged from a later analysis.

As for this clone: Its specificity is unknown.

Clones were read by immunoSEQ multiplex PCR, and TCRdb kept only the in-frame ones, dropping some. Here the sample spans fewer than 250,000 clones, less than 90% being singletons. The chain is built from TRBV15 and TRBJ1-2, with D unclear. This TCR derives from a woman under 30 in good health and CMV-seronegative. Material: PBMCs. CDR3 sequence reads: CATSRGLNYGYTF. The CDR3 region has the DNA TGTGCCACCAGCAGAGGCCTGAACTATGGCTACACCTTC.